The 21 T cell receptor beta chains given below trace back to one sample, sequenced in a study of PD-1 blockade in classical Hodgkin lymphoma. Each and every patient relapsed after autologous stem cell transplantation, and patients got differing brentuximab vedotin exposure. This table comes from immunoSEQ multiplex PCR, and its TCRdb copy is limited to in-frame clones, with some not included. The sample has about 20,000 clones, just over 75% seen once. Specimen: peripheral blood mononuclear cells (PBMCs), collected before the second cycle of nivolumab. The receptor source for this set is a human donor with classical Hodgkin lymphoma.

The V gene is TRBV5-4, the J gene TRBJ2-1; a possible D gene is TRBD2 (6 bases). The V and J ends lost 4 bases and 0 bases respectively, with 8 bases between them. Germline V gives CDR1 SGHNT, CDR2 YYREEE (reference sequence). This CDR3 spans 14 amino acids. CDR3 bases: TGTGCCAGCAGCCCCGGGAGCTCCTACAATGAGCAGTTCTTC. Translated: CASSPGSSYNEQFF.

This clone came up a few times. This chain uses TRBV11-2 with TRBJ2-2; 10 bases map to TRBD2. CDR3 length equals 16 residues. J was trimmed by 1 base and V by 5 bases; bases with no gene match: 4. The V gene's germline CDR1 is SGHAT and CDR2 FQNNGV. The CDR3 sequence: CASSPRLAGNTGELFF. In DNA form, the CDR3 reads TGTGCCAGCAGCCCAAGACTAGCGGGGAACACCGGGGAGCTGTTTTTT.

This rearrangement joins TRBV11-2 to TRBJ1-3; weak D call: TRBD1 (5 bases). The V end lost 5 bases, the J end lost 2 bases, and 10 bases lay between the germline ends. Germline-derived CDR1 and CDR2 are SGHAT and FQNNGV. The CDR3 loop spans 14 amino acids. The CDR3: CASSLVRAGNTIYF. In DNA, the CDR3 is TGTGCCAGCAGCCTGGTCAGGGCTGGAAACACCATATATTTT.

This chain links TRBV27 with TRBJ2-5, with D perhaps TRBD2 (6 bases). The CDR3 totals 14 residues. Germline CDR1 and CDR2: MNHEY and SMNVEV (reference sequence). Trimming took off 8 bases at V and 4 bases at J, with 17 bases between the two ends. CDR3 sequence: CASQPGWGGETQYF. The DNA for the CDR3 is TGTGCCAGCCAACCGGGGTGGGGAGGAGAGACCCAGTACTTC.

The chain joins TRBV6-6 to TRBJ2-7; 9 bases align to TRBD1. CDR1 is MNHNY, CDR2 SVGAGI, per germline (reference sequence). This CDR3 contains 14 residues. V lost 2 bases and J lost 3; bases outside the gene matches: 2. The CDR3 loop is CASSYHRGLYEQYF. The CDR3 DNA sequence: TGTGCCAGCAGTTACCACAGGGGGCTCTACGAGCAGTACTTC.

The CDR3 DNA reads as TGTGCCAGCAGCTTAGCGGTTACTAGCACAGATACGCAGTATTTT. Its protein is CASSLAVTSTDTQYF. The chain carries TRBV7-6 and TRBJ2-3; D unclear. V was shortened by 0 bases and J by 0 bases, with 7 bases between the two germline ends. Looked up from germline, CDR1 is SGHVS and CDR2 is FNYEAQ. The length of the CDR3 is 15 residues.

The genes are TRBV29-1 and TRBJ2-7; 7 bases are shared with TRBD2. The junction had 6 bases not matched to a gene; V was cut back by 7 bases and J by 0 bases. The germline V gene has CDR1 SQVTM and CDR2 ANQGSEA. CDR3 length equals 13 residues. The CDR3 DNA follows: TGCAGCGCCCGGGAGGCACCCTCCTACGAGCAGTACTTC. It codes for CSAREAPSYEQYF.

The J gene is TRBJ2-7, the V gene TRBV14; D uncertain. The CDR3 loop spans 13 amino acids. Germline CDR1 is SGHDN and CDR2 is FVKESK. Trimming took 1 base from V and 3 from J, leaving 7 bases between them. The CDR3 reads CASSQAPSYEQYF. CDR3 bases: TGTGCCAGCAGCCAAGCCCCTAGCTACGAGCAGTACTTC.

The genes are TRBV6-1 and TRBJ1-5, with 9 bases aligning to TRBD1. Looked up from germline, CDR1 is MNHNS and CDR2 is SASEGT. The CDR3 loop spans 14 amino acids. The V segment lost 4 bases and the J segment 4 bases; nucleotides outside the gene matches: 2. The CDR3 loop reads CASSAGQGNQPQHF. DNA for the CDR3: TGTGCCAGCAGTGCGGGACAGGGTAATCAGCCCCAGCATTTT.

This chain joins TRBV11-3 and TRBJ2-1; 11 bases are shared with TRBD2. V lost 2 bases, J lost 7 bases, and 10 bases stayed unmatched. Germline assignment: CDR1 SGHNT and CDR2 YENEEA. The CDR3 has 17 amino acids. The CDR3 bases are TGTGCCAGCAGCTTACCAGATCCTTGGACTAGCGGGAATGAGCAGTTCTTC. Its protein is CASSLPDPWTSGNEQFF.

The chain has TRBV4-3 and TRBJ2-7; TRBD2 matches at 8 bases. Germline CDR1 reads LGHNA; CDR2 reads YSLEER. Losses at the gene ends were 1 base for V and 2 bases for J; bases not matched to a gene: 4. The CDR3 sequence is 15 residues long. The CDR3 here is CASSQVDSGAYEQYF. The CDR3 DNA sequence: TGCGCCAGCAGCCAAGTCGATAGCGGGGCCTACGAGCAGTACTTC.

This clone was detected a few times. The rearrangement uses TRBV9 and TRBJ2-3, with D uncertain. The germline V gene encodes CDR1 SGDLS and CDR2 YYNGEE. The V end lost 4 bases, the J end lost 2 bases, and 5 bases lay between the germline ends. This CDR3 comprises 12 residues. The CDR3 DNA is TGTGCCAGCAGCCTATTCACAGATACGCAGTATTTT. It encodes CASSLFTDTQYF.

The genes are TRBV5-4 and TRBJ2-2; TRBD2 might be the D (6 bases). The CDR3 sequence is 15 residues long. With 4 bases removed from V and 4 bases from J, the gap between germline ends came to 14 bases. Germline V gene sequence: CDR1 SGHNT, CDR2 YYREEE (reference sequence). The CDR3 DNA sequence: TGTGCCAGCAGCACCCCGCGGGGCCCCACCGGGGAGCTGTTTTTT. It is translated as CASSTPRGPTGELFF.

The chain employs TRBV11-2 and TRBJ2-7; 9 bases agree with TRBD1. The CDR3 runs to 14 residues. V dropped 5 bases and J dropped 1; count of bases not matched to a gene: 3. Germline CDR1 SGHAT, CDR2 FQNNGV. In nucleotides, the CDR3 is TGTGCCAGCAGCCCCGGGACAGGGTCCTACGAGCAGTACTTC. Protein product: CASSPGTGSYEQYF.

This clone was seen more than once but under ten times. The CDR3 sequence is CASSLDGTAQETQYF. The CDR3 bases are TGTGCCAGCAGCCTAGACGGGACAGCACAAGAGACCCAGTACTTC. The chain joins TRBV7-9 to TRBJ2-5; 7 bases align to TRBD1. V shed 5 bases, J shed 2 bases, and the junction held 8 bases outside the gene matches. Per germline, CDR1 SEHNR and CDR2 FQNEAQ (reference sequence). The CDR3 spans 15 residues.

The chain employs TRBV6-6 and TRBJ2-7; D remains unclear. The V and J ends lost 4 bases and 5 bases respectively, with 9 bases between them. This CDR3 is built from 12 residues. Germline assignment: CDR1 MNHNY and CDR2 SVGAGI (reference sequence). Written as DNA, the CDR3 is TGTGCCAGCAGTTCGAGGCAGGACGAGCAGTACTTC. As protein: CASSSRQDEQYF.

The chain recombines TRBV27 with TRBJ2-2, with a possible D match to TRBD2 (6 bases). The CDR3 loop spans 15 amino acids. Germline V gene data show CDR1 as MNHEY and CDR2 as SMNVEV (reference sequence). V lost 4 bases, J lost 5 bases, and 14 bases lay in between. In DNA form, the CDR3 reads TGTGCCAGCAGTTCACACGGGAGTGGGACCGGGGAGCTGTTTTTT. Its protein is CASSSHGSGTGELFF.

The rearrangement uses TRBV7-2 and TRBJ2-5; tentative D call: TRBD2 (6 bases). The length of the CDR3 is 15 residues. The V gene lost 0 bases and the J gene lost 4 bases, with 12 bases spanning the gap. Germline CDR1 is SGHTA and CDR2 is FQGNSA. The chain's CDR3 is CASSLASSGLETQYF. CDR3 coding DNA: TGTGCCAGCAGCTTAGCGTCGAGCGGGCTAGAGACCCAGTACTTC. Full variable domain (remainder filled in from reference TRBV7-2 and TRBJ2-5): GAGVSQSPSNKVTEKGKDVELRCDPISGHTALYWYRQSLGQGLEFLIYFQGNSAPDKSGLPSDRFSAERTGGSVSTLTIQRTQQEDSAVYLCASSLASSGLETQYFGPGTRLLVL.

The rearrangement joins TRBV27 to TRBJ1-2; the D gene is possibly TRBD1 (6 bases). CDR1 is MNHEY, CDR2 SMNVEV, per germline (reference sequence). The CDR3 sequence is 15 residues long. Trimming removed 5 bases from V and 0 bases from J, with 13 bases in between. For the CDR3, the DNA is TGTGCCAGCAGTAACCACAGGGCCCCTAACTATGGCTACACCTTC. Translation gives CASSNHRAPNYGYTF.

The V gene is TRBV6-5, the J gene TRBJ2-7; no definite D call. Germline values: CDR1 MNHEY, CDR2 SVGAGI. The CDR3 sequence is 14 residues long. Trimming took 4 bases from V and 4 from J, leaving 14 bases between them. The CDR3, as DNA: TGTGCCAGCAGTTCCCCGGCAGGTCGGTACGAGCAGTACTTC. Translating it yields CASSSPAGRYEQYF.

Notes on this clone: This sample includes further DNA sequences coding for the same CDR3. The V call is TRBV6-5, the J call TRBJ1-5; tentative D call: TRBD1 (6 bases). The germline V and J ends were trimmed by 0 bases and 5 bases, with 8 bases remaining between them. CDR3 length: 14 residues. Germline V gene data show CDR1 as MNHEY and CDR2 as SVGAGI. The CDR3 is CASSYSTGDQPQHF. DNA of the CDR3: TGTGCCAGCAGTTACTCGACAGGCGATCAGCCCCAGCATTTT.